The subject of this entry is one TCR beta chain. Its cognate antigen is unknown. Germline trimming cut 4 bases from V and 5 bases from J; bases unmatched to any gene: 6. The germline V gene has CDR1 MDHEN and CDR2 SYDVKM. The length of the CDR3 is 14 residues. Here immunoSEQ multiplex PCR was the method, and the copy in TCRdb shows in-frame clones only, minus some. The data hold approximately 100,000 clones, with around 90% observed a single time. The data originate from a study of T cell responses to AZD1222 COVID-19 vaccine. Study-wide findings and caveats: White British people made up most donors, females outnumbered males, and clonal diversity was possibly underestimated. Regions 160-218 and 743-854 dominated among vaccine-associated CD4 TCRs spanning spike. Repertoire sampling was restricted to post-peak T cell response timepoints.

V usage is TRBV28 and J usage is TRBJ1-2, with 8 bases that match TRBD1. The sequence came from an adult in good health. Source: peripheral blood, taken on day 0 of MenACWY control vaccination. The CDR3: CASSSQGARYGYTF. As DNA, the CDR3 is TGTGCCAGCAGTTCCCAGGGGGCACGGTATGGCTACACCTTC.